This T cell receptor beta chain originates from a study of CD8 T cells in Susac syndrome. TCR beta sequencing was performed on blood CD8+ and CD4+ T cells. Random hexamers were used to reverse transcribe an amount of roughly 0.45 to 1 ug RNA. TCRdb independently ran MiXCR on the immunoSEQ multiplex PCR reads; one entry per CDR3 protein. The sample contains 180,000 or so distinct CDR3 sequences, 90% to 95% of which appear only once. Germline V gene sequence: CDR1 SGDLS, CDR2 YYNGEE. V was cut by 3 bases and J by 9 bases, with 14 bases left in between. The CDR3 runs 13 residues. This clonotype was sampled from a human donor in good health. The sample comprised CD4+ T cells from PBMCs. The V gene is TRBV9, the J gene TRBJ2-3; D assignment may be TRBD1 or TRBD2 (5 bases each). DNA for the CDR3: TGTGCCAGCAGCGAAAGGGACCCTCTGACGCAGTATTTT. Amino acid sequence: CASSERDPLTQYF.